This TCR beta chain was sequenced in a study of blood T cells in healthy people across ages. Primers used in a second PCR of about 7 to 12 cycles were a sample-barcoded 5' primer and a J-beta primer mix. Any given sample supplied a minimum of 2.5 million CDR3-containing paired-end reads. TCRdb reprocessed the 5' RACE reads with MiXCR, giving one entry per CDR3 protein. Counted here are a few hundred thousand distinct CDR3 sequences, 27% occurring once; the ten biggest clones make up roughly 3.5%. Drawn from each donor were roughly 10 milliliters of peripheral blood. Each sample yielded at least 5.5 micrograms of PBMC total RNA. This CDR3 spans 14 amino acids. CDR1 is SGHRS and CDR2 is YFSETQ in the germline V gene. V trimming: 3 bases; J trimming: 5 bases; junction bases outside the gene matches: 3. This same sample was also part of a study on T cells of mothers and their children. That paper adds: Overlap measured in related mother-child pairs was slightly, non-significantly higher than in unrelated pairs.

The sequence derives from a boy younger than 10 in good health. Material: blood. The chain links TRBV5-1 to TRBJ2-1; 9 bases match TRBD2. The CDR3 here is CASSSSSGNNEQFF. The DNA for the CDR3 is TGCGCCAGCAGCTCCTCTAGCGGGAACAATGAGCAGTTCTTC.